These T cell receptor beta chains were read from a single sample in a study of OX40 agonist ivuxolimab in advanced cancers. Assay: immunoSEQ multiplex PCR; the TCRdb copy retains only in-frame clones and omits some. The sample consists of under 25,000 clones, about 70% of them appearing once. Specimen: CD4+ or CD8+ T cells sorted from blood, collected in a trial of the OX40 agonist ivuxolimab. The receptors were sampled from an adult with an advanced solid tumor such as melanoma, head and neck, liver or kidney cancer. Both conserved end residues are part of each CDR3. A D gene is named only where the DNA matches it firmly. Some rows have no size entry. The others give once, few or many, or a class for an expanded clone.

size	V	D	J	DNA	CDR3
.	TRBV6-4	TRBD2	TRBJ2-3	TGTGCCAGCAGTGAAGCTAGCGGGTCGGGCCAAGATACGCAGTATTTT	CASSEASGSGQDTQYF
.	TRBV6-5	.	TRBJ1-5	TGTGCCAGCAGTCCGGGACACTTCAATCAGCCCCAGCATTTT	CASSPGHFNQPQHF
.	TRBV10-2	.	TRBJ2-3	TGCGCCAGCAGCGGGTACCTAGATACGCAGTATTTT	CASSGYLDTQYF
.	TRBV9	TRBD1	TRBJ1-6	TGTGCCAGCAGCGGGACAGGGACAAGCTCCTATAATTCACCCCTCCACTTT	CASSGTGTSSYNSPLHF
.	TRBV21-1	.	TRBJ2-5	TGTGCCAGCAGAACGACAGGGGTTCCGGAGACCCAGTACTTC	CASRTTGVPETQYF
.	TRBV6-5	TRBD1	TRBJ1-2	TGTGCCAGCAGTTACGGGGACAGGGGGCTCGGCTACACCTTC	CASSYGDRGLGYTF
.	TRBV9	.	TRBJ2-7	TGTGCCAGCAGCGTAGGAGGGGGCGAGCAGTACTTC	CASSVGGGEQYF
once	TRBV28	.	TRBJ2-6	TGTGCCAGCAGTTTATGGGGGGAGCGGGCGGTATCTGGGGCCAACGTCCTGACTTTC	CASSLWGERAVSGANVLTF
.	TRBV10-1	.	TRBJ2-1	TGCGCCAGCAGTGGACAGGAGAATGAGCAGTTCTTC	CASSGQENEQFF
.	TRBV27	.	TRBJ2-7	TGTGCCAGCAGTCTCCTAGCAGGCGAGCAGTACTTC	CASSLLAGEQYF
.	TRBV5-4	.	TRBJ1-1	TGTGCCAGCAGCCCGGATGGGGCGGGGAACACTGAAGCTTTCTTT	CASSPDGAGNTEAFF
once	TRBV6-5	TRBD1	TRBJ1-2	TGTGCCAGCAGCCTCTTGACAGGGGGCGACTATGGCTACACCTTC	CASSLLTGGDYGYTF
few	TRBV5-5	.	TRBJ2-1	TGTGCCAGCAGCTTGGGGGACAATGAGCAGTTCTTC	CASSLGDNEQFF
.	TRBV7-9	.	TRBJ2-1	TGTGCCAGCAGATCCTACAATGAGCAGTTCTTC	CASRSYNEQFF
.	TRBV4-3	.	TRBJ2-5	TGCGCCAGCAGCCAAGAATATGTGGGTGCTTTAGAGACCCAGTACTTC	CASSQEYVGALETQYF
.	TRBV28	TRBD1	TRBJ1-2	TGTGCCAGCAGCCCGGACAGGGAAGGCTACACCTTC	CASSPDREGYTF
.	TRBV6-5	.	TRBJ2-3	TGTGCCAGCAGCCGCCTGGAGGGAGATACGCAGTATTTT	CASSRLEGDTQYF
medium-sized	TRBV19	.	TRBJ1-1	TGTGCCAGTAGTATCGGACAAACGAACACTGAAGCTTTCTTT	CASSIGQTNTEAFF
.	TRBV27	.	TRBJ1-3	TGTGCCAGCAGTTTGGGGGGCTCTGGAAACACCATATATTTT	CASSLGGSGNTIYF
.	TRBV9	.	TRBJ2-5	TGTGCCAGCAGCGTAGAAGAGATGGGATTGGGTAGGCAAGAGACCCAGTACTTC	CASSVEEMGLGRQETQYF
.	TRBV28	.	TRBJ2-7	TGTGCCAGCAGTTCTTCTCAGGGGGGGTCCTACGAGCAGTACTTC	CASSSSQGGSYEQYF
few	TRBV9	.	TRBJ2-2	TGTGCCAGCAGCGTGGGATGGACGGCGAACACCGGGGAGCTGTTTTTT	CASSVGWTANTGELFF
.	TRBV27	TRBD2	TRBJ2-7	TGTGCCAGCAGTGAACCGGGAGGGCCTGGCGAGCAGTACTTC	CASSEPGGPGEQYF
few	TRBV2	.	TRBJ2-1	TGTGCCAGCAGTGAAGGTCAGGTCAACAATGAGCAGTTCTTC	CASSEGQVNNEQFF
.	TRBV11-2	TRBD1	TRBJ2-7	TGTGCCAGCAGCCCCCGGGACAGGGGTTACGAGCAGTACTTC	CASSPRDRGYEQYF
few	TRBV4-3	.	TRBJ2-3	TGCGCCAGCAGCCAAGAGGAGGAGGAGGGAGATACGCAGTATTTT	CASSQEEEEGDTQYF
.	TRBV6-6	.	TRBJ2-7	TGTGCCAGCAGTTCGGCCCTGACGCAAGCCTACGAGCAGTACTTC	CASSSALTQAYEQYF
.	TRBV11-1	TRBD2	TRBJ2-3	TGTGCCAGCAGCCCCTTAGCGGGGGTTGGCACAGATACGCAGTATTTT	CASSPLAGVGTDTQYF
few	TRBV6-5	.	TRBJ1-5	TGTGCCAGCAGTTACGAGACAACTAATCAGCCCCAGCATTTT	CASSYETTNQPQHF
.	TRBV27	TRBD1	TRBJ2-7	TGTGCCAGCAGTTCTCCTCGGACAGGGGGAGCCGACCACGAGCAGTACTTC	CASSSPRTGGADHEQYF
.	TRBV19	TRBD2	TRBJ2-3	TGTGCCAGTAGTATGGGGCGGGAGGGCCTTTTAGCAGATACGCAGTATTTT	CASSMGREGLLADTQYF
.	TRBV28	TRBD2	TRBJ2-7	TGTGCCAGCAGTTTCGGGACTAGCGGGATGAGCGAGCAGTACTTC	CASSFGTSGMSEQYF
once	TRBV5-1	.	TRBJ1-2	TGCGCCAGCAGCTTGGAAGGTACTAACTATGGCTACACCTTC	CASSLEGTNYGYTF
once	TRBV7-9	.	TRBJ2-3	TGTGCCAGCAGCTTAGCGGGGACCCCCACAGATACGCAGTATTTT	CASSLAGTPTDTQYF
.	TRBV5-8	.	TRBJ2-3	TGTGCCAGCAGCTTCGTAGCGGTCCACGATACGCAGTATTTT	CASSFVAVHDTQYF
.	TRBV5-4	TRBD1	TRBJ1-2	TGTGCCAGCAGCTTGGGGGACAGGGGAAGCGATGGCTACACCTTC	CASSLGDRGSDGYTF
.	TRBV5-8	.	TRBJ2-5	TGTGCCAGCAGCTCTGGACGGCAAGAGACCCAGTACTTC	CASSSGRQETQYF
.	TRBV30	TRBD1	TRBJ1-3	TGTGCCTGGGGACAGGGGGCTGGAAACACCATATATTTT	CAWGQGAGNTIYF
.	TRBV9	TRBD1	TRBJ2-7	TGTGCCAGCAGCGTAGGGATAGGGACAGGGGGCCCAGGGGAGCAGTACTTC	CASSVGIGTGGPGEQYF
.	TRBV4-1	.	TRBJ2-7	TGCGCCAGCAGCGGCGGGGCTGACTCCTACGAGCAGTACTTC	CASSGGADSYEQYF
.	TRBV28	.	TRBJ2-7	TGTGCCAGCAGTCTAGCGTTCCCCTCCTACGAGCAGTACTTC	CASSLAFPSYEQYF
.	TRBV7-2	.	TRBJ2-3	TGTGCCAGCAGCTTTTTCGGCAGGGCTAGCACAGATACGCAGTATTTT	CASSFFGRASTDTQYF